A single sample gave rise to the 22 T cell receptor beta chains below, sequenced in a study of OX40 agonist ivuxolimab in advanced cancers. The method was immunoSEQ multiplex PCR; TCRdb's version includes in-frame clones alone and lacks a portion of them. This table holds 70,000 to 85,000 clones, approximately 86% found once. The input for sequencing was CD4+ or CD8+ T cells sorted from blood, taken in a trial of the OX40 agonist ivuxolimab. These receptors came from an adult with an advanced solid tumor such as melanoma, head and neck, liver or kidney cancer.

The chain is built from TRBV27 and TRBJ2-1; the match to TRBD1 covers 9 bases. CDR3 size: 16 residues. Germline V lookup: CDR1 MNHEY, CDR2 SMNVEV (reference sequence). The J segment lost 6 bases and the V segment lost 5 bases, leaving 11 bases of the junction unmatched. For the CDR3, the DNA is TGTGCCAGCAGTATACAACAGGGGGCGCGAGGCAATGAGCAGTTCTTC. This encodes CASSIQQGARGNEQFF.

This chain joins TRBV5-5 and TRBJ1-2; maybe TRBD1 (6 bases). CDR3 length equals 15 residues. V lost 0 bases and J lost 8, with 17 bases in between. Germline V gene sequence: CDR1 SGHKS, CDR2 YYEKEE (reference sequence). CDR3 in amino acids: CASSLAGWQGLGYTF. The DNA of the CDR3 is TGTGCCAGCAGCTTGGCGGGTTGGCAGGGGCTAGGCTACACCTTC.

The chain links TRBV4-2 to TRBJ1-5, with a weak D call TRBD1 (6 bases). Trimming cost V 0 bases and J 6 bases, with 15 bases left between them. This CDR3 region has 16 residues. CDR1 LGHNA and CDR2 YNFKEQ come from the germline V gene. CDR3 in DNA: TGTGCCAGCAGCCAAGATCCCGGGGGGCTTGGTCAGCCCCAGCATTTT. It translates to CASSQDPGGLGQPQHF.

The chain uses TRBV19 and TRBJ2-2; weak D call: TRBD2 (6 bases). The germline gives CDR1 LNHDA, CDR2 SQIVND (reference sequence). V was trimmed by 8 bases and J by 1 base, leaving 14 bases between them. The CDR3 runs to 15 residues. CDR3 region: CASEPGLQNTGELFF. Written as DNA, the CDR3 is TGTGCCAGTGAACCGGGACTCCAGAACACCGGGGAGCTGTTTTTT.

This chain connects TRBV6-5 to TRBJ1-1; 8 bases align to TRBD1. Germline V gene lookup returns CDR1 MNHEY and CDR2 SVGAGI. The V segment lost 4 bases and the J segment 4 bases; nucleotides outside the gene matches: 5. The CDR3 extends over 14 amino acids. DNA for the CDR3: TGTGCCAGCAGTTCCGTACAGGGGGTCACTGAAGCTTTCTTT. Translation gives CASSSVQGVTEAFF.

CDR3 protein: CASSLGGKVAYEQYF. CDR3 sequence (DNA): TGCGCCAGCAGCTTGGGCGGGAAAGTAGCCTACGAGCAGTACTTC. The chain couples TRBV5-1 to TRBJ2-7; a possible D gene is TRBD2 (6 bases). The germline CDR1 and CDR2 sequences are SGHRS and YFSETQ. V lost 0 bases, J lost 2 bases, and 12 bases lay in between. The CDR3 is 15 residues long.

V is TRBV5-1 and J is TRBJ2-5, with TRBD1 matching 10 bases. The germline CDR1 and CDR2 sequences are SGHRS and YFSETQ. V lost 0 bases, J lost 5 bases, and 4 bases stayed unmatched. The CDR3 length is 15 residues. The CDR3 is CASSLAGQGGETQYF. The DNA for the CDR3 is TGCGCCAGCAGCTTGGCAGGACAGGGGGGGGAGACCCAGTACTTC.

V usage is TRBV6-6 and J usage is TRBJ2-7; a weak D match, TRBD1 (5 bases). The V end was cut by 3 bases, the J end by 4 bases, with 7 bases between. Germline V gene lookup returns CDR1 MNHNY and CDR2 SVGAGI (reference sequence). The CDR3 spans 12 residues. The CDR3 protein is CASSYQGYEQYF. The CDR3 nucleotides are TGTGCCAGCAGTTATCAGGGTTACGAGCAGTACTTC.

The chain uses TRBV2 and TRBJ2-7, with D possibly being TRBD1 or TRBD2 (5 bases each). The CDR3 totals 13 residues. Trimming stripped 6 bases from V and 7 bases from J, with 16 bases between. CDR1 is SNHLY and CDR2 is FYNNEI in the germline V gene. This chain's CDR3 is CASRSLGPQEQYF. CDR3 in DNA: TGTGCCAGCAGGTCGTTGGGACCCCAGGAGCAGTACTTC.

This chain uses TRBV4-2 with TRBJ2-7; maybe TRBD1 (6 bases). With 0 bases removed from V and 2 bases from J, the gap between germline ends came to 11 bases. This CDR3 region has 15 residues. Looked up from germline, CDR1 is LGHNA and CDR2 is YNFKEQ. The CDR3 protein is CASSQDRGRAYEQYF. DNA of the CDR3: TGTGCCAGCAGCCAAGACAGGGGTCGCGCCTACGAGCAGTACTTC.

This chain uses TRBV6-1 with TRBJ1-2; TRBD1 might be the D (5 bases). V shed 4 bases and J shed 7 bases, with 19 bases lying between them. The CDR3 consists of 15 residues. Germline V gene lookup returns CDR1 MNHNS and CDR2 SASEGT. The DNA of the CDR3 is TGTGCCAGCAGTGCGCAGGGACGGGGGAGTGTTGGCTACACCTTC. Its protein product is CASSAQGRGSVGYTF.

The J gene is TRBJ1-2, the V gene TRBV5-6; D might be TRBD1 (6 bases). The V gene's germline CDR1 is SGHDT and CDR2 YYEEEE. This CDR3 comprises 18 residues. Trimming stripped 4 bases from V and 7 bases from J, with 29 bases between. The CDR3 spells CASSRSGGSVTAVAGYTF. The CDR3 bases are TGTGCCAGCAGCAGATCGGGGGGCAGTGTCACGGCCGTTGCTGGCTACACCTTC.

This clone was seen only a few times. CDR3 bases: TGTGCCAGCAGCCCGACTAGCACGAACACCGGGGAGCTGTTTTTT. This sequence encodes CASSPTSTNTGELFF. This sequence joins TRBV7-9 and TRBJ2-2, with TRBD2 matching 7 bases. Germline V CDR1 and CDR2: SEHNR, FQNEAQ (reference sequence). The CDR3 consists of 15 residues. V lost 5 bases, J lost 0 bases, and 3 bases stayed unmatched.

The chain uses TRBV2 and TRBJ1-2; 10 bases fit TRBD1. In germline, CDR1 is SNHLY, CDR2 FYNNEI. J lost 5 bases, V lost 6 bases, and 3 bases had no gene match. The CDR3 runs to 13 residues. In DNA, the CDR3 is TGTGCCAGCAGGGGGACAGGGGATTATGGCTACACCTTC. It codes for CASRGTGDYGYTF.

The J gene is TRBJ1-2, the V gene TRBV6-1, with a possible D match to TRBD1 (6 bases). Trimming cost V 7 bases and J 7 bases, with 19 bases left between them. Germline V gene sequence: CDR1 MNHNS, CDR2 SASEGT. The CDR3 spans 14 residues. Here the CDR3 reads CASKMTQGTGGYTF. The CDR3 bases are TGTGCCAGCAAAATGACTCAGGGGACCGGTGGCTACACCTTC.

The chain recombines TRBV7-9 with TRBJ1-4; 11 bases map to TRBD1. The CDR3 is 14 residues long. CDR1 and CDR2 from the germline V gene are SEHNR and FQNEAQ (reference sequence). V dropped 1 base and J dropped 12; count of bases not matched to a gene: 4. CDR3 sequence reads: CASSLDGQGAQLFF. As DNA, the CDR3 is TGTGCCAGCAGCTTAGACGGACAGGGGGCGCAACTGTTTTTT.

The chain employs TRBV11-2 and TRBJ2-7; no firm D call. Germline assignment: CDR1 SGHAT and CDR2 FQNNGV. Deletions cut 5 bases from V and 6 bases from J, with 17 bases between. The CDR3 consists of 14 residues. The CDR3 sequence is CASSPLYTAGEQYF. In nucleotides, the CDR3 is TGTGCCAGCAGCCCCCTTTATACGGCAGGCGAGCAGTACTTC.

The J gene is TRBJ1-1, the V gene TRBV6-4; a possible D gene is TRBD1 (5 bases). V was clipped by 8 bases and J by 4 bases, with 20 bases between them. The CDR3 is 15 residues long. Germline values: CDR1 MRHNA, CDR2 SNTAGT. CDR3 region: CASSVTGNGGTEAFF. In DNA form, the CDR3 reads TGTGCCAGCTCCGTGACCGGGAATGGGGGCACTGAAGCTTTCTTT.

CDR3 DNA sequence: TGTGCCAGCAGTGCTATAAACATTCAGTACTTC. The encoded protein is CASSAINIQYF. The chain is built from TRBV25-1 and TRBJ2-4, with unresolved D. The CDR3 spans 11 residues. Trimming removed 4 bases at V and 6 bases at J, with 4 bases between. Germline V gives CDR1 MGHDK, CDR2 SYGVNS.

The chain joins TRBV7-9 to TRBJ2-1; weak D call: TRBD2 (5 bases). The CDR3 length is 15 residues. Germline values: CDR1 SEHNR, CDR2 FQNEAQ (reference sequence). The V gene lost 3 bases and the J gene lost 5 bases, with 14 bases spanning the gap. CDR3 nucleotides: TGTGCCAGCAGCTTGAGGGAATCAGGTAACAATGAGCAGTTCTTC. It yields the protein CASSLRESGNNEQFF.

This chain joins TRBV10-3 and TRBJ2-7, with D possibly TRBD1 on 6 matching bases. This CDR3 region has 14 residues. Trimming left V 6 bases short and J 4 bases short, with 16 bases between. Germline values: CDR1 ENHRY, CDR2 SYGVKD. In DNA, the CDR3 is TGTGCCATCAGGGACAGTAACGATATTTACGAGCAGTACTTC. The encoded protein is CAIRDSNDIYEQYF.

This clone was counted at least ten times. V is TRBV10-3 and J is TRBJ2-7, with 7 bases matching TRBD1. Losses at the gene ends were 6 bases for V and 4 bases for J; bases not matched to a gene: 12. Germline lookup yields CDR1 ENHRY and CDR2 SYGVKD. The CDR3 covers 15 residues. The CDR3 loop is CAIRPRDSPLYEQYF. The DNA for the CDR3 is TGTGCCATCAGGCCCAGGGACAGTCCTCTTTACGAGCAGTACTTC.